Presented here are 16 T cell receptor beta chains from one specimen sequenced in a study of blood T cell repertoires in COVID-19. Clones were read by immunoSEQ multiplex PCR, and TCRdb kept only the in-frame ones, dropping some. The table shows about 300,000 clones, with 70% to 90% occurring only once. The specimen sequenced was PBMCs or T cells enriched from blood (not recorded which). These receptors came from a man aged 25 to 40 who had recovered from COVID-19.

The chain employs TRBV4-2 and TRBJ2-7; 9 bases match TRBD1. There are 13 residues in the CDR3. Germline CDR1 reads LGHNA; CDR2 reads YNFKEQ. With V trimmed by 3 bases and J by 6 bases, 3 bases remained unmatched. CDR3 residues: CASSQGQGSEQYF. The CDR3 DNA is TGTGCCAGCAGCCAGGGACAGGGTAGCGAGCAGTACTTC.

This clone appeared a single time. V gene TRBV6-5 combines with J gene TRBJ1-4; TRBD1 agrees at 9 bases. The J segment lost 4 bases and the V segment lost 5 bases, leaving 2 bases of the junction unmatched. Germline loops: CDR1 MNHEY, CDR2 SVGAGI. The CDR3 runs 14 residues. CDR3 nucleotides: TGTGCCAGCAGTAGGACAGGGGATAATGAAAAACTGTTTTTT. Its translation is CASSRTGDNEKLFF.

The genes are TRBV19 and TRBJ2-4, with D maybe TRBD2 (6 bases). CDR1 and CDR2 (germline): LNHDA, SQIVND (reference sequence). The CDR3 has 15 residues. Trimming stripped 7 bases from V and 0 bases from J, with 13 bases between. This CDR3 is CASTPGDLAKNIQYF. CDR3 bases: TGTGCCAGTACTCCGGGGGACCTAGCCAAAAACATTCAGTACTTC.

The V and J genes are TRBV7-9 and TRBJ2-1, with D unclear. Trimming shortened V by 5 bases and J by 4 bases, and 6 bases separated the two germline ends. CDR3 length: 12 amino acids. The germline CDR1 and CDR2 sequences are SEHNR and FQNEAQ (reference sequence). CDR3 sequence: CASSPGYNEQFF. The CDR3 DNA is TGTGCCAGCAGCCCAGGTTACAATGAGCAGTTCTTC.

CDR3 sequence reads: CASSGLAGGFSTDTQYF. For the CDR3, the DNA is TGTGCCAGCAGTGGACTAGCGGGGGGGTTTAGCACAGATACGCAGTATTTT. The rearrangement uses TRBV27 and TRBJ2-3; 15 bases match TRBD2. V shed 5 bases and J 0 bases; nucleotides not matched to a gene: 3. CDR1 is MNHEY, CDR2 SMNVEV, per germline (reference sequence). The length of the CDR3 is 17 residues.

The DNA of the CDR3 is TGTGCCAGCAGTGGGGGGAGCAATCAGCCCCAGCATTTT. This gives the protein CASSGGSNQPQHF. This chain links TRBV27 with TRBJ1-5, with TRBD1 as a possible D gene (5 bases). The CDR3 spans 13 residues. The germline V gene encodes CDR1 MNHEY and CDR2 SMNVEV (reference sequence). V was clipped by 5 bases and J by 1 base, with 6 bases between them.

This rearrangement joins TRBV7-9 to TRBJ1-1; D remains unclear. Trimming cost V 2 bases and J 4 bases, with 11 bases left between them. The CDR3 runs 14 residues. Germline V gives CDR1 SEHNR, CDR2 FQNEAQ (reference sequence). Here the CDR3 DNA reads TGTGCCAGCAGCTTAACAGAAGCAGGCACTGAAGCTTTCTTT. It specifies CASSLTEAGTEAFF.

DNA of the CDR3: TGTGCCAGCAGCTTAGATCGTACTAGCGGGTTATACAATGAGCAGTTCTTC. Translation gives CASSLDRTSGLYNEQFF. This chain joins TRBV11-2 and TRBJ2-1; 9 nucleotides line up with TRBD2. Per germline, CDR1 SGHAT and CDR2 FQNNGV. V was clipped by 0 bases and J by 4 bases; unmatched bases: 7. The CDR3 is 17 amino acids.

The chain combines TRBV4-1 with TRBJ2-7, with TRBD2 identical over 9 bases. Trimming removed 4 bases from V and 2 bases from J; junction bases left unmatched: 3. The CDR3 consists of 14 residues. The germline V gene has CDR1 MGHRA and CDR2 YSYEKL. CDR3 region: CASSPSGMPYEQYF. As DNA, the CDR3 is TGCGCCAGCAGCCCTAGCGGGATGCCCTACGAGCAGTACTTC.

J is TRBJ2-7 and V is TRBV6-1; D gene unclear. Germline V CDR1 and CDR2: MNHNS, SASEGT. Trimming removed 2 bases at V and 3 bases at J, with 8 bases between. This CDR3 has 13 residues. Here the CDR3 reads CASSENHIYEQYF. CDR3 DNA: TGTGCCAGCAGTGAAAACCACATCTACGAGCAGTACTTC.

The J gene is TRBJ2-1, the V gene TRBV7-2, with 7 bases matching TRBD1. CDR1 and CDR2 from the germline V gene are SGHTA and FQGNSA. The CDR3 runs 15 residues. Unmatched junction bases numbered 9, after V lost 4 bases and J lost 6 bases. The chain's CDR3 is CASSSKQGISNEQFF. The CDR3 region has the DNA TGTGCCAGCAGCTCTAAACAGGGGATCAGCAATGAGCAGTTCTTC.

The genes are TRBV27 and TRBJ2-6, with D tentatively TRBD1 (6 bases). Trimming left V 5 bases short and J 0 bases short, with 20 bases between. This CDR3 has 19 residues. Germline-derived CDR1 and CDR2 are MNHEY and SMNVEV (reference sequence). The CDR3 protein is CASSKTQGSLISGANVLTF. The CDR3 DNA follows: TGTGCCAGCAGTAAAACACAGGGATCCCTTATCTCTGGGGCCAACGTCCTGACTTTC.

This chain connects TRBV30 to TRBJ2-6, with TRBD1 as a possible D gene (5 bases). Germline CDR1 is GTSNPN and CDR2 is SVGIG (reference sequence). Trimming stripped 4 bases from V and 0 bases from J, with 16 bases between. The CDR3 totals 17 residues. As DNA, the CDR3 is TGTGCCTGGAAGGGGCGTTTTGGCCTCTCTGGGGCCAACGTCCTGACTTTC. This gives the protein CAWKGRFGLSGANVLTF. The entire variable domain, with the rest obtained from reference TRBV30 and TRBJ2-6, is as follows: SQTIHQWPATLVQPVGSPLSLECTVEGTSNPNLYWYRQAAGRGLQLLFYSVGIGQISSEVPQNLSASRPQDRQFILSSKKLLLSDSGFYLCAWKGRFGLSGANVLTFGAGSRLTVL.

The chain employs TRBV10-3 and TRBJ2-7, with 10 bases aligning to TRBD1. V trimming: 3 bases; J trimming: 6 bases; junction bases outside the gene matches: 5. The CDR3 length is 14 residues. Germline CDR1 and CDR2: ENHRY and SYGVKD. DNA for the CDR3: TGTGCCATCAGTGACTCCGGACAGGGGGTCGAGCAGTACTTC. Translation: CAISDSGQGVEQYF.

This chain links TRBV4-1 with TRBJ2-7; D gene uncertain. Germline V gives CDR1 MGHRA, CDR2 YSYEKL. V lost 0 bases to trimming and J lost 0 bases, with 6 bases between them. The CDR3 is 14 residues long. The CDR3 bases are TGCGCCAGCAGCCAAGAGGGCAACTCCTACGAGCAGTACTTC. Translating it yields CASSQEGNSYEQYF.

V is TRBV6-5 and J is TRBJ2-3; D is unresolved. The ends were cut back, 5 bases at V and 2 bases at J, with 11 bases in the middle. In germline, CDR1 is MNHEY, CDR2 SVGAGI. The CDR3 extends over 14 amino acids. DNA of the CDR3: TGTGCCAGCAGTCAGCGACCCTACACAGATACGCAGTATTTT. Amino acid sequence: CASSQRPYTDTQYF.